Each of the 27 T cell receptor beta chains below was sequenced from the same sample in a study of blood T cell repertoires in COVID-19. Clones were read by immunoSEQ multiplex PCR, and TCRdb kept only the in-frame ones, dropping some. The sample has some 290,000 clones, over 85% seen once. Sequenced sample: peripheral blood. Source of these receptors: a woman aged 25 to 39 with COVID-19, enrolled during active disease.

The rearrangement links TRBV5-1 to TRBJ1-5, with unresolved D. The CDR3 is 15 amino acids. Trimming took 2 bases from V and 6 from J, leaving 15 bases between them. Germline V lookup: CDR1 SGHRS, CDR2 YFSETQ. CDR3 sequence (DNA): TGCGCCAGCAGCTTTGGTCCCGGGGAAGGTCAGCCCCAGCATTTT. Translating gives CASSFGPGEGQPQHF.

This chain links TRBV7-9 with TRBJ2-7; maybe TRBD2 (5 bases). Trimming stripped 1 base from V and 3 bases from J, with 7 bases between. This CDR3 is built from 13 residues. CDR1 and CDR2 from the germline V gene are SEHNR and FQNEAQ (reference sequence). As DNA, the CDR3 is TGTGCCAGCAGCTTAGGGGGAGACTACGAGCAGTACTTC. Its protein is CASSLGGDYEQYF. The complete variable domain, with remaining parts taken from reference TRBV7-9 and TRBJ2-7, reads DTGVSQNPRHKITKRGQNVTFRCDPISEHNRLYWYRQTLGQGPEFLTYFQNEAQLEKSRLLSDRFSAERPKGSFSTLEIQRTEQGDSAMYLCASSLGGDYEQYFGPGTRLTVT.

The rearrangement uses TRBV5-1 and TRBJ2-2; perhaps TRBD1 as D (6 bases). With 6 bases removed from V and 1 base from J, the gap between germline ends came to 16 bases. Germline assignment: CDR1 SGHRS and CDR2 YFSETQ. There are 16 residues in the CDR3. The CDR3 DNA reads as TGCGCCAGCACCCCTGCCGGGACATTGAACACCGGGGAGCTGTTTTTT. Translation: CASTPAGTLNTGELFF.

The V call is TRBV10-2, the J call TRBJ1-5; D ambiguous. CDR3 length equals 14 residues. With 3 bases removed from V and 6 bases from J, the gap between germline ends came to 12 bases. Germline V gene data show CDR1 as WSHSY and CDR2 as SAAADI. CDR3 in amino acids: CASSDRERSQPQHF. The DNA for the CDR3 is TGCGCCAGCAGTGACAGAGAGCGAAGTCAGCCCCAGCATTTT.

This clone was observed a handful of times. V and J are TRBV2 and TRBJ1-5, with TRBD1 as a possible D gene (5 bases). Trimming left V 8 bases short and J 3 bases short, with 11 bases between. Looked up from germline, CDR1 is SNHLY and CDR2 is FYNNEI. This CDR3 has 13 residues. The CDR3 loop reads CASGGEINQPQHF. The DNA for the CDR3 is TGTGCCAGCGGGGGGGAAATCAATCAGCCCCAGCATTTT.

This chain joins TRBV3-1 (or the pseudogene TRBV3-2) and TRBJ2-2; TRBD1 matches 8 bases. CDR3 length equals 14 residues. V was pared by 4 bases and J by 6 bases, with 4 bases of the junction left unmatched. Looked up from germline, CDR1 is LGHDT and CDR2 is YNNKEL (reference sequence). The CDR3 DNA reads TGTGCCAGCAGCCTCCAGGGGGCATCCGGGGAGCTGTTTTTT. Translation: CASSLQGASGELFF.

The chain uses TRBV28 and TRBJ2-2; 8 bases align to TRBD1. The CDR3 is 14 residues long. The V gene end was trimmed by 11 bases and the J gene end by 4 bases; junction bases not matched to a gene: 9. Germline assignment: CDR1 MDHEN and CDR2 SYDVKM. For the CDR3, the DNA is TGTGCCGTCAGGGGGCCCCATCTCACCGGGGAGCTGTTTTTT. Its translation is CAVRGPHLTGELFF.

The chain combines TRBV20-1 with TRBJ2-7; maybe TRBD1 (6 bases). Per the germline V gene, CDR1 is DFQATT and CDR2 is SNEGSKA (reference sequence). V lost 7 bases, J lost 2 bases, and 9 bases lay in between. The CDR3 contains 11 residues. CDR3 residues: CSGQAPYEQYF. The DNA of the CDR3 is TGCAGTGGACAGGCCCCCTACGAGCAGTACTTC.

This chain links TRBV12-3 or TRBV12-4 with TRBJ1-2, with 7 bases aligning to TRBD1. The CDR3 contains 11 residues. After removal of 4 bases from V and 13 bases from J, the junction contained 6 bases not matched to a gene. The CDR3: CASSYGQARTF. In DNA form, the CDR3 reads TGTGCCAGCAGTTACGGACAGGCCCGCACCTTC.

The rearrangement uses TRBV25-1 and TRBJ1-1, with 10 bases that match TRBD1. V dropped 1 base and J dropped 10; count of bases not matched to a gene: 6. CDR1 and CDR2 from the germline V gene are MGHDK and SYGVNS. This CDR3 has 14 residues. CDR3 region: CASSELGQGKTAFF. In DNA, the CDR3 is TGTGCCAGCAGTGAATTGGGACAGGGGAAGACAGCTTTCTTT.

This clone was picked up one time. This sequence joins TRBV24-1 and TRBJ2-7; D is undetermined. The germline V gene encodes CDR1 KGHDR and CDR2 SFDVKD. The CDR3 is made up of 12 amino acids. V was shortened by 9 bases and J by 5 bases, with 13 bases between the two germline ends. DNA of the CDR3: TGTGCCACCCAACAGCCTCCTAACGAGCAGTACTTC. It encodes CATQQPPNEQYF.

The J gene is TRBJ2-1, the V gene TRBV7-9, with TRBD2 matching over 7 bases. The CDR3 totals 14 residues. The V and J ends lost 3 bases and 3 bases, in that order; junction bases with no gene match: 2. CDR1 and CDR2 from the germline V gene are SEHNR and FQNEAQ (reference sequence). The DNA for the CDR3 is TGTGCCAGCAGCTTTCGGGGGGACTACAATGAGCAGTTCTTC. It yields the protein CASSFRGDYNEQFF. The full variable domain, its missing parts supplied by reference TRBV7-9 and TRBJ2-1, is DTGVSQNPRHKITKRGQNVTFRCDPISEHNRLYWYRQTLGQGPEFLTYFQNEAQLEKSRLLSDRFSAERPKGSFSTLEIQRTEQGDSAMYLCASSFRGDYNEQFFGPGTRLTVL.

This chain joins TRBV19 and TRBJ2-1, with 7 nucleotides matching TRBD2. Germline V gives CDR1 LNHDA, CDR2 SQIVND (reference sequence). The CDR3 consists of 15 residues. V shed 4 bases and J 7 bases; nucleotides not matched to a gene: 10. The CDR3 protein is CASSKGHVGGNEQFF. The DNA of the CDR3 is TGTGCCAGTAGTAAGGGTCACGTGGGGGGGAATGAGCAGTTCTTC.

The chain links TRBV6-5 to TRBJ2-7; TRBD2 is a possible D gene (7 bases). Germline CDR1 is MNHEY and CDR2 is SVGAGI. The CDR3 runs to 16 residues. V was clipped by 2 bases and J by 4 bases, with 18 bases between them. The chain's CDR3 is CASSYGGGQLFYEQYF. CDR3 nucleotides: TGTGCCAGCAGTTACGGCGGGGGCCAATTATTTTACGAGCAGTACTTC.

J is TRBJ2-3 and V is TRBV10-1; maybe TRBD1 (5 bases). Per the germline V gene, CDR1 is WNHNN and CDR2 is SYGVQD (reference sequence). V shed 0 bases and J shed 1 base, with 11 bases lying between them. CDR3 length: 16 residues. The CDR3 sequence is CASSESGLRRTDTQYF. CDR3 in DNA: TGCGCCAGCAGTGAGTCGGGGCTCCGACGCACAGATACGCAGTATTTT.

The chain is built from TRBV4-1 and TRBJ1-6; 7 positions match TRBD1. From germline, CDR1 is MGHRA and CDR2 YSYEKL. The junction had 9 bases not matched to a gene; V was cut back by 0 bases and J by 13 bases. The CDR3 spans 15 residues. CDR3 residues: CASSQDGSRGLPLHF. The CDR3 DNA is TGCGCCAGCAGCCAAGATGGATCCAGGGGGTTGCCCCTCCACTTT.

This chain connects TRBV5-1 to TRBJ1-1; D gene ambiguous. The germline V and J ends were trimmed by 0 bases and 7 bases, with 10 bases remaining between them. Germline V CDR1 and CDR2: SGHRS, YFSETQ. This CDR3 has 13 amino acids. CDR3 in amino acids: CASSLAGVSEAFF. CDR3 sequence (DNA): TGCGCCAGCAGCTTGGCCGGGGTGAGTGAAGCTTTCTTT.

This chain links TRBV5-4 with TRBJ2-7; 7 nucleotides agree with TRBD2. Germline V gene lookup returns CDR1 SGHNT and CDR2 YYREEE (reference sequence). This CDR3 comprises 16 residues. Trimming cost V 0 bases and J 3 bases; bases outside gene matches: 9. CDR3 sequence: CASSLAGLVRDYEQYF. The DNA for the CDR3 is TGTGCCAGCAGCTTGGCCGGACTAGTGCGGGACTACGAGCAGTACTTC. The full variable domain, its missing parts supplied by reference TRBV5-4 and TRBJ2-7, is ETGVTQSPTHLIKTRGQQVTLRCSSQSGHNTVSWYQQALGQGPQFIFQYYREEENGRGNFPPRFSGLQFPNYSSELNVNALELDDSALYLCASSLAGLVRDYEQYFGPGTRLTVT.

The gene calls are TRBV10-1 and TRBJ1-6; 8 positions agree with TRBD1. The germline V gene encodes CDR1 WNHNN and CDR2 SYGVQD (reference sequence). The CDR3 loop spans 15 amino acids. Losses at the gene ends were 0 bases for V and 8 bases for J; bases not matched to a gene: 3. CDR3 sequence: CASSESGQGYSPLHF. CDR3 coding DNA: TGCGCCAGCAGTGAGTCCGGACAGGGCTATTCACCCCTCCACTTT.

The V call is TRBV29-1, the J call TRBJ2-1; 10 bases are a match to TRBD1. The CDR3 runs to 14 residues. CDR1 is SQVTM and CDR2 is ANQGSEA in the germline V gene. The CDR3 loop is CTTATGGASNEQFF. The CDR3 DNA reads as TGCACCACCGCGACAGGGGGCGCGTCAAATGAGCAGTTCTTC.

V and J are TRBV5-1 and TRBJ2-1; D gene uncertain. Trimming removed 0 bases at V and 1 base at J, with 11 bases between. This CDR3 spans 16 amino acids. CDR1 and CDR2 (germline): SGHRS, YFSETQ. For the CDR3, the DNA is TGCGCCAGCAGCTTGGTTGCTGCGGATTCCTACAATGAGCAGTTCTTC. It encodes CASSLVAADSYNEQFF.

The CDR3 DNA follows: TGCAGTGCTAGTCTCGGCAGCGGTAATGAAAAACTGTTTTTT. Amino acid sequence: CSASLGSGNEKLFF. The V call is TRBV20-1, the J call TRBJ1-4; D unclear. The CDR3 consists of 14 residues. Germline V gene lookup returns CDR1 DFQATT and CDR2 SNEGSKA (reference sequence). Trimming shortened V by 3 bases and J by 4 bases, and 12 bases separated the two germline ends.

The sample holds a few counts of this clone. CDR3 sequence reads: CATSDPGQDYGYTF. The CDR3 DNA is TGTGCCACCAGTGACCCCGGACAGGACTATGGCTACACCTTC. This chain uses TRBV24-1 with TRBJ1-2; 7 bases are shared with TRBD1. In germline, CDR1 is KGHDR, CDR2 SFDVKD. Losses at the gene ends were 4 bases for V and 3 bases for J; bases not matched to a gene: 4. The CDR3 spans 14 residues.

The gene calls are TRBV6-1 and TRBJ2-7, with 8 positions matching TRBD2. Looked up from germline, CDR1 is MNHNS and CDR2 is SASEGT. This CDR3 has 15 amino acids. V shed 1 base and J 3 bases; nucleotides not matched to a gene: 5. CDR3 sequence: CASSEGTSPFYEQYF. CDR3 coding DNA: TGTGCCAGCAGTGAAGGGACTAGCCCTTTCTACGAGCAGTACTTC.

The count of this clone is one. The CDR3 spells CASSQSGRSGETQYF. The CDR3 nucleotides read TGTGCCAGCAGCCAAAGCGGACGTAGTGGAGAGACCCAGTACTTC. The gene calls are TRBV7-9 and TRBJ2-5; maybe TRBD2 (5 bases). Trimming took 5 bases from V and 4 from J, leaving 17 bases between them. Germline CDR1 SEHNR, CDR2 FQNEAQ (reference sequence). The CDR3 extends over 15 amino acids.

The gene calls are TRBV27 and TRBJ2-7; D is ambiguous. The CDR3 is made up of 14 amino acids. The germline V gene has CDR1 MNHEY and CDR2 SMNVEV (reference sequence). V lost 6 bases to trimming and J lost 3 bases, with 15 bases between them. The CDR3 DNA is TGTGCCAGCAGCGTTAGAGGCCCTTACTACGAGCAGTACTTC. The encoded protein is CASSVRGPYYEQYF.

The rearrangement uses TRBV5-1 and TRBJ2-2; unclear D gene. V was clipped by 5 bases and J by 0 bases, with 5 bases between them. The CDR3 length is 13 residues. The germline gives CDR1 SGHRS, CDR2 YFSETQ. The CDR3 loop is CASSAANTGELFF. The CDR3 DNA sequence: TGCGCCAGCAGTGCGGCGAACACCGGGGAGCTGTTTTTT.